A selection of T cell receptor beta chains follows, all from one sample in a study of beta chain features in type 1 diabetes. Profiling relied on immunoSEQ multiplex PCR, and the TCRdb table lists in-frame clones only, not all of them. The sample holds some 200,000 clones, about a tenth seen once. Sequencing used central memory CD4+ T cells from blood. These receptors all stem from a man between 18 and 35 years old in good health. Both conserved end residues are part of each CDR3. D genes are given only for firm matches. The size entry is marked missing in some rows and otherwise reads once, few, many or a size class.

>NA|TRBJ2-7|TRBV18|NA
CASSGAGTLYEQYF
TGTGCCAGCTCCGGGGCGGGTACGTTATACGAGCAGTACTTC
>NA|TRBJ2-7|TRBV7-9|NA
CASSAISAGTYEQYF
TGTGCCAGCAGCGCAATTTCAGCCGGTACCTACGAGCAGTACTTC
>NA|TRBJ1-4|TRBV15|few
CATSITGSEEKLFF
TGTGCCACCAGCATTACGGGGAGTGAGGAAAAACTGTTTTTT
>TRBD2|TRBJ2-4|TRBV7-2|NA
CASSLSGGAKNIQYF
TGTGCCAGCAGCTTAAGCGGGGGAGCCAAAAACATTCAGTACTTC
>TRBD1|TRBJ1-4|TRBV2|NA
CASIRPGQGNEKLFF
TGTGCCAGCATTCGGCCGGGACAGGGAAATGAAAAACTGTTTTTT
>NA|TRBJ1-1|TRBV19|NA
CASTPLLGTEAFF
TGTGCCAGTACCCCTCTGCTGGGGACTGAAGCTTTCTTT
>TRBD1|TRBJ2-1|TRBV15|NA
CATSGRTGGYNEQFF
TGTGCCACCAGCGGCCGGACAGGGGGGTACAATGAGCAGTTCTTC
>NA|TRBJ2-4|TRBV29-1|few
CSVCRSSENIQYF
TGCAGCGTTTGCCGGTCTTCCGAAAACATTCAGTACTTC
>NA|TRBJ2-2|TRBV2|NA
CASSERDYTGELFF
TGTGCCAGCAGTGAAAGGGATTACACCGGGGAGCTGTTTTTT
>NA|TRBJ2-5|TRBV5-6|NA
CASSLALLPETQYF
TGTGCCAGCAGCTTGGCTCTTCTCCCAGAGACCCAGTACTTC
>NA|TRBJ2-1|TRBV18|medium-sized
CASSPSGYSYNEQFF
TGTGCCAGCTCACCCAGCGGGTACTCCTACAATGAGCAGTTCTTC
>TRBD2|TRBJ2-1|TRBV5-6|NA
CASSLRAGEPQFF
TGTGCCAGCAGCTTGAGAGCGGGAGAACCCCAGTTCTTC